This entry is about one TCR beta chain. The entry originates in a study of T-cell memory formation after mild COVID-19. One entry per CDR3 protein results from TCRdb running MiXCR on the 5' RACE reads. The table records about 610,000 distinct CDR3 sequences, roughly 17% of them present only once. This CDR3 has 17 residues. Sequencing was performed on PBMCs or a T cell subset sorted from them (not recorded which). This receptor was identified in an adult woman who had mild COVID-19 (a few samples of this study predate the infection). Cell type and time point are not known. V is TRBV21-1 and J is TRBJ2-3; the table's D call of TRBD2 was not tested on the DNA. TRBV21-1 is designated a pseudogene. CDR3 bases: TGTGCCAGCAGCAAAGGCACTAGCGGGGGTGGGACAGATACGCAGTATTTT. It translates to CASSKGTSGGGTDTQYF.